This T cell receptor (beta chain) derives from a study of radiotherapy plus CTLA-4 blockade in lung cancer. Study at large: The study recorded objective responses in about 18% of patients and disease control in around 31%. Study-wide findings and caveats: Clones derived from tumor TCRs expanded in blood after radiotherapy plus ipilimumab. Together with interferon-beta, which increased in serum after radiation, early dynamic changes in blood T cell clones were reportedly the best predictors of response.

The repertoire was sequenced with immunoSEQ multiplex PCR; TCRdb's copy has only in-frame clones and lacks some. The table lists some 30,000 clones, 70% to 85% of them singletons. Focal radiation plus CTLA-4 blockade with ipilimumab was administered to patients who had chemo-refractory metastatic non-small-cell lung cancer. Per the germline V gene, CDR1 is SGHVS and CDR2 is FNYEAQ. V lost 4 bases and J 0 bases, leaving 12 bases between the germline ends. This CDR3 contains 15 residues. As regards this clone: Its specificity is not known.

The rearrangement joins TRBV7-6 to TRBJ1-1, with D tentatively TRBD1 (6 bases). The sample in question was peripheral blood, obtained from a patient treated with radiotherapy plus ipilimumab. The clonotype originates from a human donor with non-small cell lung cancer who had stable disease on radiotherapy plus ipilimumab. DNA for the CDR3: TGTGCCAGCAGCTCGGACAGCGGCATGAACACTGAAGCTTTCTTT. Its translation: CASSSDSGMNTEAFF. Complete variable domain (other parts from reference TRBV7-6 and TRBJ1-1): GAGVSQSPRYKVTKRGQDVALRCDPISGHVSLYWYRQALGQGPEFLTYFNYEAQQDKSGLPNDRFSAERPEGSISTLTIQRTEQRDSAMYRCASSSDSGMNTEAFFGQGTRLTVV.